These 31 T cell receptor beta chains were all obtained from the same sample, sequenced in a study of blood T cell repertoires in COVID-19. Sequencing was performed with immunoSEQ multiplex PCR; in TCRdb, only in-frame clones are kept and a portion is missing. The sample has 110,000 or so clones, about 84% seen once. Material: peripheral blood. These TCRs come from a man aged 45-65 years with acute or convalescent COVID-19.

Concerning this clone: Other DNA sequences in the same sample also yield this CDR3. The chain couples TRBV3-1 (or the pseudogene TRBV3-2) to TRBJ1-1; D call uncertain. The CDR3 covers 13 residues. The germline V and J ends were trimmed by 1 base and 1 base, with 4 bases remaining between them. The germline V gene encodes CDR1 LGHDT and CDR2 YNNKEL (reference sequence). This CDR3 is CASSQGENTEAFF. For the CDR3, the DNA is TGTGCCAGCAGCCAAGGAGAGAACACTGAAGCTTTCTTT.

This clone was counted a few times. The chain combines TRBV6-1 with TRBJ1-2; weak D call: TRBD1 (5 bases). CDR1 is MNHNS and CDR2 is SASEGT in the germline V gene. Trimming shortened V by 1 base and J by 0 bases, and 15 bases separated the two germline ends. CDR3 length equals 17 residues. This CDR3 reads CASSEVGVWTANYGYTF. The DNA for the CDR3 is TGTGCCAGCAGTGAAGTAGGGGTTTGGACCGCTAACTATGGCTACACCTTC.

A few counts support this clone. The V gene is TRBV6-1, the J gene TRBJ1-2; D may be TRBD1 (5 bases). CDR3 length: 14 residues. Trimming pared 2 bases from V and 0 bases from J, leaving 7 bases between. The germline V gene has CDR1 MNHNS and CDR2 SASEGT. As DNA, the CDR3 is TGTGCCAGCAGTGAATGGGGGGCTAACTATGGCTACACCTTC. The encoded protein is CASSEWGANYGYTF.

The rearrangement joins TRBV13 to TRBJ1-1; 8 nucleotides line up with TRBD1. The V gene end was trimmed by 6 bases and the J gene end by 1 base; junction bases not matched to a gene: 1. The germline CDR1 and CDR2 sequences are PRHDT and FYEKMQ (reference sequence). The CDR3 is 13 residues long. The CDR3 bases are TGTGCCAGCAGGGGGACAGGGAACACTGAAGCTTTCTTT. This sequence encodes CASRGTGNTEAFF. The whole variable domain, filled in from reference TRBV13 and TRBJ1-1, reads AAGVIQSPRHLIKEKRETATLKCYPIPRHDTVYWYQQGPGQDPQFLISFYEKMQSDKGSIPDRFSAQQFSDYHSELNMSSLELGDSALYFCASRGTGNTEAFFGQGTRLTVV.

This clone turned up a few times. The V and J genes are TRBV5-1 and TRBJ1-1; D is unresolved. Germline lookup yields CDR1 SGHRS and CDR2 YFSETQ. V lost 3 bases, J lost 8 bases, and 8 bases lay in between. The CDR3 runs 11 residues. The CDR3 DNA is TGCGCCAGCAGCTACCCCAGGGAAGCTTTCTTT. Protein sequence: CASSYPREAFF.

DNA for the CDR3: TGTGCCAGCAGCTTAGTACTTGGTCAGGGATCAACGAGCGGGGAGCTGTTTTTT. Amino acids: CASSLVLGQGSTSGELFF. The genes are TRBV11-3 and TRBJ2-2; possibly TRBD1 for D (5 bases). Looked up from germline, CDR1 is SGHNT and CDR2 is YENEEA. The CDR3 consists of 18 residues. V gave up 1 base and J gave up 7 bases, with 22 bases separating them.

The chain uses TRBV3-1 (or the pseudogene TRBV3-2) and TRBJ1-1; 9 nucleotides agree with TRBD1. The germline CDR1 and CDR2 sequences are LGHDT and YNNKEL (reference sequence). V gave up 2 bases and J gave up 11 bases; unmatched junction bases: 9. There are 14 residues in the CDR3. In DNA form, the CDR3 reads TGTGCCAGCAGCCAACCCGACAGGGGGGATAGGGCTTTCTTT. This gives the protein CASSQPDRGDRAFF.

This chain links TRBV19 with TRBJ1-5; a possible D gene is TRBD1 (6 bases). The germline V and J ends were trimmed by 4 bases and 3 bases, with 13 bases remaining between them. Per the germline V gene, CDR1 is LNHDA and CDR2 is SQIVND (reference sequence). CDR3 length: 15 amino acids. CDR3 nucleotides: TGTGCCAGTAGTACCGGACAGAATTTCAATCAGCCCCAGCATTTT. Amino acid sequence: CASSTGQNFNQPQHF.

J is TRBJ1-5 and V is TRBV7-3; possible D gene TRBD1, 5 bases. This CDR3 contains 18 residues. Germline V gene data show CDR1 as SGHTA and CDR2 as FQGTGA. V was shortened by 2 bases and J by 0 bases, with 17 bases between the two germline ends. The CDR3 sequence is CASSLPFQGLYSNQPQHF. CDR3 in DNA: TGTGCCAGCAGCTTACCCTTCCAGGGACTTTATAGCAATCAGCCCCAGCATTTT. The variable domain in full, completed from reference TRBV7-3 and TRBJ1-5, reads GAGVSQTPSNKVTEKGKYVELRCDPISGHTALYWYRQSLGQGPEFLIYFQGTGAADDSGLPNDRFFAVRPEGSVSTLKIQRTERGDSAVYLCASSLPFQGLYSNQPQHFGDGTRLSIL.

This clone was observed once. The CDR3, as DNA: TGTGCCAGCACCGGGACAGGGGGGGCAGATACGCAGTATTTT. The encoded protein is CASTGTGGADTQYF. The chain uses TRBV2 and TRBJ2-3; 11 positions match TRBD1. Trimming cost V 7 bases and J 4 bases; bases outside gene matches: 4. This CDR3 region has 14 residues. Germline V lookup: CDR1 SNHLY, CDR2 FYNNEI.

CDR3 loop: CASSFRGSTEAFF. The CDR3 DNA reads TGTGCCAGCAGTTTTAGGGGGAGTACTGAAGCTTTCTTT. The chain uses TRBV27 and TRBJ1-1; weak D call: TRBD1 (6 bases). The CDR3 covers 13 residues. Germline lookup yields CDR1 MNHEY and CDR2 SMNVEV (reference sequence). Trimming cost V 3 bases and J 5 bases, with 10 bases left between them.

V and J are TRBV2 and TRBJ1-1, with 9 bases fitting TRBD1. The junction had 5 bases not matched to a gene; V was cut back by 7 bases and J by 5 bases. Germline CDR1 is SNHLY and CDR2 is FYNNEI. The CDR3 sequence is 13 residues long. The CDR3: CASTRTGVTEAFF. The CDR3 coding sequence is TGTGCCAGCACCAGGACAGGGGTAACTGAAGCTTTCTTT.

To note about this clone: The same CDR3 arises from other DNA sequences in this sample as well. V usage is TRBV5-1 and J usage is TRBJ2-5, with 9 positions matching TRBD1. CDR1 is SGHRS and CDR2 is YFSETQ in the germline V gene. This CDR3 contains 14 residues. V was pared by 1 base and J by 5 bases, with 3 bases of the junction left unmatched. The CDR3 nucleotides are TGCGCCAGCAGCTTGACAGGGGGCCGGGAGACCCAGTACTTC. As protein: CASSLTGGRETQYF. Full variable domain (outside the CDR3, taken from reference TRBV5-1 and TRBJ2-5): KAGVTQTPRYLIKTRGQQVTLSCSPISGHRSVSWYQQTPGQGLQFLFEYFSETQRNKGNFPGRFSGRQFSNSRSEMNVSTLELGDSALYLCASSLTGGRETQYFGPGTRLLVL.

This chain links TRBV5-1 with TRBJ2-3; TRBD1 matches 7 bases. The CDR3 totals 16 residues. After removal of 4 bases from V and 0 bases from J, the junction contained 8 bases not matched to a gene. Germline CDR1 and CDR2: SGHRS and YFSETQ. The CDR3, as DNA: TGCGCCAGCAGCCCCGACGACAGGGAAAGCACAGATACGCAGTATTTT. This codes for CASSPDDRESTDTQYF.

This sequence joins TRBV2 and TRBJ2-1, with TRBD2 identical over 13 bases. The V segment lost 5 bases and the J segment 9 bases; nucleotides outside the gene matches: 4. The CDR3 covers 14 residues. Germline V gene lookup returns CDR1 SNHLY and CDR2 FYNNEI. CDR3: CASSTSGGAGEQFF. Written as DNA, the CDR3 is TGTGCCAGCAGTACTAGCGGGGGGGCAGGTGAGCAGTTCTTC.

In this sample, this clone turned up once. V gene TRBV3-1 (or the pseudogene TRBV3-2) combines with J gene TRBJ1-2, with D possibly TRBD1 on 5 matching bases. Trimming took off 3 bases at V and 7 bases at J, with 9 bases between the two ends. The CDR3 sequence is 12 residues long. The germline CDR1 and CDR2 sequences are LGHDT and YNNKEL (reference sequence). The CDR3 loop is CASSQRGGGYTF. The CDR3 DNA reads TGTGCCAGCAGCCAGAGGGGAGGTGGCTACACCTTC.

V gene TRBV10-3 combines with J gene TRBJ2-3, with a tentative D call TRBD1 (5 bases). CDR3 length equals 14 residues. Germline V gives CDR1 ENHRY, CDR2 SYGVKD. Trimming shortened V by 2 bases and J by 3 bases, and 9 bases separated the two germline ends. CDR3 coding DNA: TGTGCCATCAGTGAGAGGGGCGAAACAGATACGCAGTATTTT. This codes for CAISERGETDTQYF.

The J gene is TRBJ2-7, the V gene TRBV11-2, with 10 positions matching TRBD1. CDR3 length equals 15 residues. The trim removed 5 bases at V and 3 bases at J, leaving 7 bases unmatched. Germline lookup yields CDR1 SGHAT and CDR2 FQNNGV. Here the CDR3 reads CASSLQTGGFYEQYV. DNA of the CDR3: TGTGCCAGCAGCCTACAGACAGGGGGCTTCTACGAGCAGTACGTC.

The CDR3 DNA sequence: TGTGCCAGCTCACTAACAGGACAGGCCTACACAGATACGCAGTATTTT. Amino acids: CASSLTGQAYTDTQYF. V and J are TRBV18 and TRBJ2-3, with 7 bases aligning to TRBD1. The CDR3 loop spans 16 amino acids. In germline, CDR1 is KGHSH, CDR2 LQKENI. J gave up 2 bases and V 4 bases, and 9 bases lay outside the gene matches.

This clone was seen more than once but under ten times. The V call is TRBV5-1, the J call TRBJ2-1, with D possibly being TRBD1 (6 bases). The V end was cut by 8 bases, the J end by 4 bases, with 16 bases between. Looked up from germline, CDR1 is SGHRS and CDR2 is YFSETQ. The CDR3 contains 14 residues. CDR3 region: CASHISQGYNEQFF. As DNA, the CDR3 is TGCGCCAGTCACATATCACAGGGTTACAATGAGCAGTTCTTC. The full variable domain, in which reference TRBV5-1 and TRBJ2-1 provide the parts outside the CDR3, is KAGVTQTPRYLIKTRGQQVTLSCSPISGHRSVSWYQQTPGQGLQFLFEYFSETQRNKGNFPGRFSGRQFSNSRSEMNVSTLELGDSALYLCASHISQGYNEQFFGPGTRLTVL.

The rearrangement uses TRBV2 and TRBJ1-3; no clear D gene. This CDR3 contains 14 residues. Germline CDR1 SNHLY, CDR2 FYNNEI. V was cut by 0 bases and J by 6 bases, with 9 bases left in between. The CDR3, as DNA: TGTGCCAGCAGTGAAGCGAGGGCCCTAAACACCATATATTTT. It translates to CASSEARALNTIYF. The whole variable domain, remainder taken from reference TRBV2 and TRBJ1-3, is EPEVTQTPSHQVTQMGQEVILRCVPISNHLYFYWYRQILGQKVEFLVSFYNNEISEKSEIFDDQFSVERPDGSNFTLKIRSTKLEDSAMYFCASSEARALNTIYFGEGSWLTVV.

The genes are TRBV15 and TRBJ2-7; no clear D gene. Per germline, CDR1 LNHNV and CDR2 YYDKDF (reference sequence). Trimming cost V 5 bases and J 0 bases, with 11 bases left between them. This CDR3 spans 14 amino acids. CDR3 residues: CATSPARSSYEQYV. CDR3 in DNA: TGTGCCACCAGCCCGGCCCGGAGCTCCTACGAGCAGTACGTC.

Note on this clone: Other nucleotide sequences in the sample specify the same CDR3. V is TRBV5-4 and J is TRBJ2-5; 8 bases fit TRBD2. Trimming took 2 bases from V and 5 from J; bases not matched to a gene: 5. The CDR3 runs to 14 residues. Germline lookup yields CDR1 SGHNT and CDR2 YYREEE (reference sequence). The CDR3 DNA is TGTGCCAGCAGCTTACGGGGGGGCCGGGAGACCCAGTACTTC. Residues: CASSLRGGRETQYF.

The chain uses TRBV5-4 and TRBJ2-3, with TRBD1 identical over 7 bases. Germline CDR1 reads SGHNT; CDR2 reads YYREEE (reference sequence). The CDR3 totals 15 residues. The J segment lost 4 bases and the V segment lost 0 bases, leaving 5 bases of the junction unmatched. In nucleotides, the CDR3 is TGTGCCAGCAGCTTGGAACAGGGGCGGGCAGATACGCAGTATTTT. The encoded protein is CASSLEQGRADTQYF.

The V gene is TRBV12-5, the J gene TRBJ2-1; TRBD1 might be the D (6 bases). Germline V gives CDR1 LGHNT, CDR2 FRNRAP. This CDR3 contains 14 residues. V lost 5 bases to trimming and J lost 6 bases, with 14 bases between them. CDR3 residues: CASGLGQTGNEQFF. The CDR3 DNA is TGTGCTAGTGGTCTCGGACAGACGGGCAATGAGCAGTTCTTC.

The sample holds a few counts of this clone. V is TRBV5-1 and J is TRBJ1-1; D is perhaps TRBD1 (6 bases). The CDR3 is 14 residues long. Deletions cut 0 bases from V and 5 bases from J, with 11 bases between. Per the germline V gene, CDR1 is SGHRS and CDR2 is YFSETQ. The DNA of the CDR3 is TGCGCCAGCAGCTTGGTTCAGGGGACGACTGAAGCTTTCTTT. Translated, it gives CASSLVQGTTEAFF.

This clone was counted only a few times. The chain links TRBV2 to TRBJ1-5, with TRBD1 matching 7 bases. With 6 bases clipped from V and 0 bases from J, the junction kept 5 bases outside the gene matches. Germline V CDR1 and CDR2: SNHLY, FYNNEI. The CDR3 loop spans 15 amino acids. CDR3 in DNA: TGTGCCAGCAGAGGGGACAGTAATAGCAATCAGCCCCAGCATTTT. Amino acid sequence: CASRGDSNSNQPQHF.

The chain is built from TRBV2 and TRBJ2-3; 9 nucleotides match TRBD2. V shed 8 bases and J 5 bases; nucleotides not matched to a gene: 8. Germline loops: CDR1 SNHLY, CDR2 FYNNEI. This CDR3 region has 14 residues. CDR3 sequence: CASYGGGAGDTQYF. In nucleotides, the CDR3 is TGTGCCAGCTATGGCGGGGGGGCCGGAGATACGCAGTATTTT.

Of note for this clone: The identical CDR3 is also encoded by other nucleotide sequences in the sample. The J gene is TRBJ2-7, the V gene TRBV5-1, with 10 nucleotides matching TRBD2. The junction had 3 bases not matched to a gene; V was cut back by 3 bases and J by 0 bases. Germline CDR1 and CDR2: SGHRS and YFSETQ. This CDR3 contains 15 residues. The CDR3 region has the DNA TGCGCCAGCAGCTGGACTAGCGGAAGCTCCTACGAGCAGTACTTC. As protein: CASSWTSGSSYEQYF. Full variable domain (missing parts from reference TRBV5-1 and TRBJ2-7): KAGVTQTPRYLIKTRGQQVTLSCSPISGHRSVSWYQQTPGQGLQFLFEYFSETQRNKGNFPGRFSGRQFSNSRSEMNVSTLELGDSALYLCASSWTSGSSYEQYFGPGTRLTVT.

The J gene is TRBJ2-3, the V gene TRBV5-4, with unresolved D. Germline loops: CDR1 SGHNT, CDR2 YYREEE (reference sequence). CDR3 length: 11 amino acids. The V end lost 3 bases, the J end lost 3 bases, and 2 bases lay between the germline ends. The CDR3, as DNA: TGTGCCAGCAGCTCAACAGATACGCAGTATTTT. Its translation: CASSSTDTQYF.

The chain combines TRBV27 with TRBJ1-5, with D tentatively TRBD1 (5 bases). Between the trimmed V and J ends, which lost 4 bases and 0 bases, there was a span of 10 bases. Germline assignment: CDR1 MNHEY and CDR2 SMNVEV (reference sequence). CDR3 size: 15 residues. The CDR3 spells CASSSGLNSNQPQHF. The CDR3 DNA is TGTGCCAGCAGTTCGGGACTCAATAGCAATCAGCCCCAGCATTTT.